The clone carrying this T cell receptor beta chain has only one observation. Losses at the gene ends were 6 bases for V and 10 bases for J; bases not matched to a gene: 7. The germline V gene has CDR1 DFQATT and CDR2 SNEGSKA (reference sequence). The length of the CDR3 is 11 residues. Sequenced by immunoSEQ multiplex PCR; TCRdb stores in-frame clones only, minus some. The table has around 150,000 clones, roughly 89% seen once. This sample was taken from a study of control samples from healthy donors and cancer patients. The rearrangement joins TRBV20-1 to TRBJ1-1, with 8 bases that match TRBD1. The sequence was collected from a man between 25 and 39 years old in good health. The sequenced sample consisted of blood. The CDR3 bases are TGCAGTGCAGGCGGAGACAGGGGAGCTTTCTTT. It specifies CSAGGDRGAFF.